This T cell receptor beta chain was captured by sequencing in a study of regulatory T cells in long-lasting Graves disease. The wider study: With positive TSH receptor antibodies and over 5 years of antithyroid drugs, Graves' disease was considered persistent. Study results and caveats: When disease was persistent, TRBV28, TRBJ1-2 and TRBJ2-5 were the favored segments.

Construction of the TCR beta libraries employed iRepertoire HTBI primers in conjunction with Arm-PCR of CDR3 regions. TCRdb re-called the multiplex PCR reads through MiXCR, storing one row per CDR3 protein. The table shows 450,000 or so distinct CDR3 sequences, with around 20% occurring only once. There are 16 residues in the CDR3. Germline V gene data show CDR1 as MNHEY and CDR2 as SVGEGT. The V end lost 5 bases, the J end lost 4 bases, and 20 bases lay between the germline ends. Described time point: persistent/refractory GD, antithyroid drugs over 5 years with positive TRAb. RNA isolated from PBMCs was used to make the TCR library. Points on this clonotype: Its antigen is still unknown.

The sequences come from peripheral blood mononuclear cells (PBMCs), collected when the disease was refractory, from a patient treated with antithyroid drugs. J is TRBJ2-5 and V is TRBV6-2 or TRBV6-3, with D unclear. The clonotype comes from a female donor with Graves disease. CDR3 loop: CASSLSRAGLGETQYF. DNA for the CDR3: TGTGCCAGCAGTCTTTCCCGGGCAGGATTGGGAGAGACCCAGTACTTC.